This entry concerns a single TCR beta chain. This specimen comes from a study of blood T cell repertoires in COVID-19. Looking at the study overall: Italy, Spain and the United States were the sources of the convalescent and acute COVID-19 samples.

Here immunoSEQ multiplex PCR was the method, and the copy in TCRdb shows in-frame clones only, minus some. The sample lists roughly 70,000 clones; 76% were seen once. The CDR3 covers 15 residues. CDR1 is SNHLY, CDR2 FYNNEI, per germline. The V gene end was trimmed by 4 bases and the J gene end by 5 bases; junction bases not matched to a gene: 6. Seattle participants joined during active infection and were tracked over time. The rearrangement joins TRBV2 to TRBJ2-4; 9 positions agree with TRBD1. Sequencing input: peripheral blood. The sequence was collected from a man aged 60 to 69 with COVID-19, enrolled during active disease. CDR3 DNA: TGTGCCAGCAGTGGCCGGGACAGGGAAGAAAACATTCAGTACTTC. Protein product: CASSGRDREENIQYF.